Detailed here is one T cell receptor (beta chain). V was trimmed by 3 bases and J by 1 base, leaving 10 bases between them. CDR3 length: 15 residues. CDR1 SGHTA and CDR2 FQGTGA come from the germline V gene. This entry is derived from a study of shared clonotypes between healthy human individuals. Over several immunoSEQ plates, each subset's genomic DNA was distributed in even portions. Produced via immunoSEQ multiplex PCR; TCRdb's table is partial and in-frame only. The sample includes about half a million clones, roughly 77% of them seen just once. Source material: PBMCs. The genes are TRBV7-3 and TRBJ2-1, with D possibly being TRBD2 (6 bases). This sequence was found in a middle-aged woman in good health. Some clones in this sample may be carry-over from other donors' samples. CDR3 DNA: TGTGCCAGCAGCTTTGGGGCGGGGTCCTACAATGAGCAGTTCTTC. It encodes CASSFGAGSYNEQFF.